Following are 3 T cell receptor beta chains from one sample sequenced in a study of blood T cell repertoires in COVID-19. Clones were read by immunoSEQ multiplex PCR, and TCRdb kept only the in-frame ones, dropping some. The sample records more than 400,000 clones, less than 95% being singletons. Specimen: PBMCs or T cells enriched from blood (not recorded which). The source is a man between 18 and 29 years old who had recovered from COVID-19.

The genes are TRBV10-3 and TRBJ2-7; 9 positions agree with TRBD1. From germline, CDR1 is ENHRY and CDR2 SYGVKD. The CDR3 spans 14 residues. Trimming cost V 4 bases and J 5 bases; bases outside gene matches: 6. CDR3 region: CAISGGTGGNEQYF. CDR3 coding DNA: TGTGCCATCAGTGGGGGTACAGGGGGCAACGAGCAGTACTTC.

The gene calls are TRBV2 and TRBJ1-6, with 8 bases fitting TRBD1. The length of the CDR3 is 14 residues. The V and J ends lost 7 bases and 7 bases, in that order; junction bases with no gene match: 6. CDR1 is SNHLY and CDR2 is FYNNEI in the germline V gene. The CDR3 nucleotides read TGTGCCAGCATAGACAGGGGATGGAATTCACCCCTCCACTTT. It encodes CASIDRGWNSPLHF.

The chain employs TRBV7-9 and TRBJ1-2, with D hard to call. This CDR3 comprises 14 residues. The germline CDR1 and CDR2 sequences are SEHNR and FQNEAQ (reference sequence). V lost 2 bases and J 0 bases, leaving 7 bases between the germline ends. The CDR3 spells CASSLIFANYGYTF. CDR3 DNA: TGTGCCAGCAGCTTAATTTTCGCTAACTATGGCTACACCTTC.